This T cell receptor (beta chain) emerged from a study of shared clonotypes between healthy human individuals. The CDR3 length is 15 residues. CDR1 MGHDK and CDR2 SYGVNS come from the germline V gene. The V gene lost 5 bases and the J gene lost 4 bases, with 15 bases spanning the gap. The data were produced by immunoSEQ multiplex PCR, yet TCRdb's version contains in-frame clones alone and is incomplete. The data contain roughly 1,500,000 clones, around 98% of them singletons. This chain joins TRBV25-1 and TRBJ1-3; D unresolved. The specimen was naive CD4+ T cells sorted from blood. Subset denoted: CD45RA+ positively selected. The source is a man under 40 in good health. The CDR3 reads CASSPHGLKGNTIYF. CDR3 in DNA: TGTGCCAGCAGTCCCCATGGTCTTAAAGGAAACACCATATATTTT.